One sample yielded the 19 T cell receptor beta chains listed below, sequenced in a study of T-cell reconstitution after alpha-beta-depleted transplantation in children. Unique molecular identifiers were incorporated when the TCRbeta library was constructed. TCRdb processed the PCR reads anew with MiXCR; each CDR3 protein has one entry. The sample shows around 700,000 distinct CDR3 sequences, roughly 14% of them seen only once. The sample in question was PBMCs, obtained before TCRalphabeta/CD19-depleted stem cell transplant. Receptors originate from a girl aged 2 to 9 with congenital amegakaryocytic thrombocytopenia, due to receive a stem cell transplant.

Only a few counts were recorded for this clonotype. V usage is TRBV10-2 and J usage is TRBJ2-2; 9 nucleotides line up with TRBD2. Germline loops: CDR1 WSHSY, CDR2 SAAADI. The CDR3 has 22 residues. Trimming removed 8 bases from V and 0 bases from J; junction bases left unmatched: 25. CDR3 DNA: TGCGCCAGCTGCCGACGGCTGGTGACTAGCGGCCGAATCTCTACGAACACCGGGGAGCTGTTTTTT. Encoded protein: CASCRRLVTSGRISTNTGELFF.

This clonotype has at least ten counts. The V gene is TRBV25-1, the J gene TRBJ2-1; D might be TRBD2 (6 bases). The germline CDR1 and CDR2 sequences are MGHDK and SYGVNS. V lost 10 bases, J lost 7 bases, and 11 bases lay in between. The CDR3 consists of 11 residues. CDR3 sequence: CATSTRNEQFF. The CDR3 coding sequence is TGTGCCACCTCGACTAGGAATGAGCAGTTCTTC.

This clonotype has a count of ten or more. The chain links TRBV5-5 to TRBJ2-2; 8 nucleotides agree with TRBD2. Germline V lookup: CDR1 SGHKS, CDR2 YYEKEE (reference sequence). V trimming: 4 bases; J trimming: 10 bases; junction bases outside the gene matches: 3. This CDR3 has 12 residues. DNA of the CDR3: TGTGCCAGCAGCAGAGGACTAGCGGAGCTGTTTTTT. It is translated as CASSRGLAELFF.

This clonotype has at least ten counts. This chain joins TRBV12-3 or TRBV12-4 and TRBJ1-1, with no clear D. Trimming removed 5 bases at V and 0 bases at J, with 7 bases between. There are 13 residues in the CDR3. CDR3 sequence reads: CASSRSMNTEAFF. CDR3 in DNA: TGTGCCAGCAGTCGTTCGATGAACACTGAAGCTTTCTTT.

This clonotype was picked up a small number of times. The V gene is TRBV21-1, the J gene TRBJ1-5. TRBV21-1 represents a pseudogene. The CDR3 is 16 amino acids. CDR3 nucleotides: TGTGCCAGCAGCAAAGCTGGCCAGAATATAGGTCAGCCCCAGCATTTT. Protein sequence: CASSKAGQNIGQPQHF.

The table lists this clonotype with many counts. The rearrangement links TRBV10-3 to TRBJ1-5, with 7 bases aligning to TRBD1. This CDR3 region has 14 residues. The germline V gene encodes CDR1 ENHRY and CDR2 SYGVKD. With 4 bases clipped from V and 7 bases from J, the junction kept 7 bases outside the gene matches. The CDR3 spells CAISGTGEEQPQHF. The DNA for the CDR3 is TGTGCCATCAGTGGAACAGGGGAAGAACAGCCCCAGCATTTT.

CDR3 DNA sequence: TGTGCCAGCAGAACGACCCGGACTAGCGGGTACACAGATACGCAGTATTTT. It specifies CASRTTRTSGYTDTQYF. The chain combines TRBV2 with TRBJ2-3, with 11 positions matching TRBD2. The CDR3 length is 17 residues. V shed 6 bases and J 2 bases; nucleotides not matched to a gene: 10. Germline CDR1 is SNHLY and CDR2 is FYNNEI.

In this sample, this clonotype turned up many times. The V and J genes are TRBV5-1 and TRBJ2-1; 13 bases map to TRBD2. This CDR3 comprises 16 residues. With V trimmed by 3 bases and J by 3 bases, 3 bases remained unmatched. CDR1 is SGHRS and CDR2 is YFSETQ in the germline V gene. In DNA, the CDR3 is TGCGCCAGCAGCTACGGACTAGCGGGAGTCTACAATGAGCAGTTCTTC. It codes for CASSYGLAGVYNEQFF.

This clonotype was picked up many times. V and J are TRBV6-5 and TRBJ2-3; D is unclear. Trimming took off 2 bases at V and 1 base at J, with 7 bases between the two ends. CDR3 length: 14 amino acids. Germline loops: CDR1 MNHEY, CDR2 SVGAGI. The CDR3 protein is CASSYERGTDTQYF. In DNA form, the CDR3 reads TGTGCCAGCAGTTACGAACGGGGCACAGATACGCAGTATTTT.

This clonotype was seen more than once but under ten times. This sequence joins TRBV5-1 and TRBJ1-1; no definite D call. The CDR3 extends over 13 amino acids. V lost 0 bases and J 6 bases, leaving 9 bases between the germline ends. Germline CDR1 and CDR2: SGHRS and YFSETQ. As DNA, the CDR3 is TGCGCCAGCAGCTTGGTGCAAACGTCTGAAGCTTTCTTT. Translation gives CASSLVQTSEAFF.

The sample holds many counts of this clonotype. This rearrangement joins TRBV29-1 to TRBJ2-4; tentative D call: TRBD2 (6 bases). This CDR3 has 13 residues. The V and J ends lost 8 bases and 3 bases respectively, with 14 bases between them. Germline-derived CDR1 and CDR2 are SQVTM and ANQGSEA. This CDR3 is CSFRTTDKNIQYF. The CDR3 bases are TGCAGCTTCCGGACTACCGACAAAAACATTCAGTACTTC.

The chain's CDR3 is CSAREGTSGRGYQYF. The DNA for the CDR3 is TGCAGTGCTAGAGAGGGGACTAGCGGGAGGGGGTACCAGTACTTC. V is TRBV20-1 and J is TRBJ2-7; 16 bases fit TRBD2. V lost 0 bases and J lost 10; bases outside the gene matches: 6. The CDR3 loop spans 15 amino acids. The germline gives CDR1 DFQATT, CDR2 SNEGSKA (reference sequence).

This clonotype was recorded at least ten times. The chain has TRBV7-2 and TRBJ2-2; D gene unclear. There are 16 residues in the CDR3. The germline V gene has CDR1 SGHTA and CDR2 FQGNSA. V lost 3 bases and J 6 bases, leaving 17 bases between the germline ends. In DNA, the CDR3 is TGTGCCAGCAGCTTGGATTACGGGTCCACGGCCGGGGAGCTGTTTTTT. It yields the protein CASSLDYGSTAGELFF.

This clonotype was found many times. This chain uses TRBV27 with TRBJ2-5, with unresolved D. This CDR3 region has 13 residues. CDR1 and CDR2 (germline): MNHEY, SMNVEV (reference sequence). Trimming took 6 bases from V and 3 from J, leaving 11 bases between them. CDR3 sequence (DNA): TGTGCCAGCAGAACACGGGTAGAAGAGACCCAGTACTTC. It codes for CASRTRVEETQYF.

Regarding this clonotype: A much more abundant neighbour one base away suggests this may be a read error. This rearrangement joins TRBV20-1 to TRBJ2-3; D may be TRBD1 (6 bases). V lost 0 bases to trimming and J lost 3 bases, with 16 bases between them. CDR1 and CDR2 from the germline V gene are DFQATT and SNEGSKA (reference sequence). This CDR3 comprises 16 residues. Here the CDR3 reads CSARDGDIELTDTQYF. CDR3 nucleotides: TGCAGTGCTAGAGATGGGGACATCGAATTGACAGATACGCAGTATTTT.

This clonotype was recorded many times. The CDR3 here is CSVGTRAGLSIETQYF. The CDR3 bases are TGCAGCGTTGGCACCCGTGCGGGACTCAGCATTGAGACCCAGTACTTC. The chain carries TRBV29-1 and TRBJ2-5; a possible D gene is TRBD2 (6 bases). Germline-derived CDR1 and CDR2 are SQVTM and ANQGSEA. CDR3 size: 16 residues. Deletions cut 4 bases from V and 5 bases from J, with 23 bases between.

This clonotype was found a few times. This chain uses TRBV12-3 or TRBV12-4 with TRBJ2-1, with a possible D match to TRBD1 (6 bases). This CDR3 contains 16 residues. V lost 4 bases to trimming and J lost 8 bases, with 21 bases between them. The CDR3 reads CASSSQGISTIDEQFF. The CDR3 DNA is TGTGCCAGCAGTTCCCAGGGGATTTCTACTATCGATGAGCAGTTCTTC.

This clonotype was recorded at least ten times. CDR3 bases: TGCGCCAGCAGCTCCCCGGGACTCAATTACAATGAGCAGTTCTTC. It specifies CASSSPGLNYNEQFF. The V gene is TRBV5-1, the J gene TRBJ2-1; perhaps TRBD2 as D (6 bases). The CDR3 totals 15 residues. V was shortened by 3 bases and J by 4 bases, with 14 bases between the two germline ends. Per the germline V gene, CDR1 is SGHRS and CDR2 is YFSETQ.

This clonotype has at least ten counts. The chain carries TRBV4-1 and TRBJ2-3, with D uncertain. There are 14 residues in the CDR3. CDR1 and CDR2 from the germline V gene are MGHRA and YSYEKL. V lost 8 bases, J lost 2 bases, and 14 bases lay in between. CDR3 amino acids: CASRRFLITDTQYF. CDR3 in DNA: TGCGCCAGCCGCCGGTTTTTAATCACAGATACGCAGTATTTT.